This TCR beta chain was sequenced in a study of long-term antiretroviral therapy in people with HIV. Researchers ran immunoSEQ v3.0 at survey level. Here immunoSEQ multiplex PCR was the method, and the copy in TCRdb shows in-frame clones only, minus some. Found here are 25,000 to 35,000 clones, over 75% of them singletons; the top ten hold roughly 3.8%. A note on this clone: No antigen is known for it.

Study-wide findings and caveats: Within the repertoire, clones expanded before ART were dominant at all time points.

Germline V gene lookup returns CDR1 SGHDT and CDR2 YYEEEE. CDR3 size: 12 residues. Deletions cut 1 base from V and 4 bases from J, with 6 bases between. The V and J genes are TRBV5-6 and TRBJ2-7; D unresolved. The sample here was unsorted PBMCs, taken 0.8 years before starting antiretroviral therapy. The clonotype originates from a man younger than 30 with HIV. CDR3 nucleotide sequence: TGTGCCAGCAGCTTGTTGGGATACGAGCAGTACTTC. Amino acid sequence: CASSLLGYEQYF.